This TCR beta chain was captured in a study of blood T cell repertoires in COVID-19. The wider study: Sample material is recorded as cDNA or gDNA derived from T cells, B-cell-depleted T cells, or PBMCs.

In the authors' workflow: From reference gene primer amplification, estimates of nucleated cell counts were derived. The protocol was immunoSEQ multiplex PCR, while the TCRdb copy is restricted to in-frame clones and leaves out a portion. That table is the source of V, J and clone size, and D and trimming were worked out from the DNA. The repertoire holds some 120,000 clones, 80% to 90% seen once, with about 5.5% in the top ten. V was shortened by 0 bases and J by 5 bases, with 12 bases between the two germline ends. Germline V gene lookup returns CDR1 LGHNA and CDR2 YSLEER. This CDR3 has 15 residues.

Sequencing was carried out using peripheral blood. This TCR was recovered from a man of 80 years or more with active or convalescent COVID-19. The chain combines TRBV4-3 with TRBJ2-3, with D maybe TRBD2 (6 bases). The CDR3 loop is CASSQELGGVDTQYF. The CDR3 DNA reads TGCGCCAGCAGCCAAGAACTAGGAGGGGTAGATACGCAGTATTTT.